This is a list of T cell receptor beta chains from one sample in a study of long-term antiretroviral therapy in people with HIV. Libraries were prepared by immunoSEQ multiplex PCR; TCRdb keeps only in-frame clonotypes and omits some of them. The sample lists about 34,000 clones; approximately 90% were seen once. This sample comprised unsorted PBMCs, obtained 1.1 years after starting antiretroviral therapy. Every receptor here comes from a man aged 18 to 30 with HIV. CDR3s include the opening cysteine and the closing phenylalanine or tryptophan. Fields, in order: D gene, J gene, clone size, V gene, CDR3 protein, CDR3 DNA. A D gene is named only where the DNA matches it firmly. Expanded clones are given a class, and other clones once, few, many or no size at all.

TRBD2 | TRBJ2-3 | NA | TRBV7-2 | CASRPPGTSGDTQYF | TGTGCCAGCCGCCCACCAGGGACTAGCGGAGATACGCAGTATTTT
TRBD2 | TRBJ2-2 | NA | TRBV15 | CATSSGGGTNTGELFF | TGTGCCACCAGCAGCGGGGGGGGAACGAACACCGGGGAGCTGTTTTTT
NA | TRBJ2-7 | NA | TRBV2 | CATLMGRGPYEQYF | TGTGCCACCCTTATGGGGCGGGGCCCCTACGAGCAGTACTTC
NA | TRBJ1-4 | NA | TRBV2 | CASTTGRDEKLFF | TGTGCCAGCACGACAGGACGGGATGAAAAACTGTTTTTT
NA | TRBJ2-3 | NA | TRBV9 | CASSVSGSSTDTQYF | TGTGCCAGCAGCGTTAGCGGTTCTAGCACAGATACGCAGTATTTT
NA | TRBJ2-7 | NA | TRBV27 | CASSSFSYEQYF | TGTGCCAGCAGTTCCTTCTCCTACGAGCAGTACTTC
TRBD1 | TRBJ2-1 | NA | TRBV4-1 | CASSQDPHAGRQGYNEQFF | TGCGCCAGCAGCCAAGATCCCCACGCGGGAAGACAGGGGTACAATGAGCAGTTCTTC
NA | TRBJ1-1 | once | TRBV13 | CASSEIRGISEAFF | TGTGCCAGCAGCGAAATTCGAGGGATCTCTGAAGCTTTCTTT
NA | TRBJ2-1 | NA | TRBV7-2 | CASSLVWQGNEQFF | TGTGCCAGCAGCTTAGTCTGGCAGGGGAATGAGCAGTTCTTC
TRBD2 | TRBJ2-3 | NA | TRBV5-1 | CASSFGTSGTPPDTQYF | TGCGCCAGCAGCTTTGGGACTAGCGGTACCCCCCCAGATACGCAGTATTTT
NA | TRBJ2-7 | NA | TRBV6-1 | CASTVGRLSYEQYF | TGTGCCAGCACAGTCGGGAGACTCTCCTACGAGCAGTACTTC
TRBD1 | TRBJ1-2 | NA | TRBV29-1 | CSVERAGGILYGYTF | TGCAGCGTTGAAAGGGCAGGGGGCATCCTATATGGCTACACCTTC
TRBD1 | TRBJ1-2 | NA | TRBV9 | CASSAFTGTAYGYTF | TGTGCCAGCAGCGCTTTCACCGGGACAGCCTATGGCTACACCTTC
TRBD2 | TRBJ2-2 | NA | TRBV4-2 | CASSQEAGIAGNTGELFF | TGTGCCAGCAGCCAAGAGGCAGGGATAGCGGGAAACACCGGGGAGCTGTTTTTT
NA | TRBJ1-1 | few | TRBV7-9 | CASSLPLGSTEAFF | TGTGCCAGCAGTCTCCCTCTGGGGAGCACTGAAGCTTTCTTT
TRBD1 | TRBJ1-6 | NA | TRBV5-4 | CASSLRQGNSPLHF | TGTGCCAGCAGCTTGCGACAGGGTAATTCACCCCTCCACTTT
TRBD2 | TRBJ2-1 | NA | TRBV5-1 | CASRGTSVNYNEQFF | TGCGCCAGCAGAGGGACTAGCGTAAACTACAATGAGCAGTTCTTC
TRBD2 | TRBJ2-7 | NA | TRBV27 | CASSLGRGNEQYF | TGTGCCAGCAGTTTGGGGAGGGGTAACGAGCAGTACTTC
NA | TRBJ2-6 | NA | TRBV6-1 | CASSEGYRVITGANVLTF | TGTGCCAGCAGTGAAGGTTACAGGGTCATTACTGGGGCCAACGTCCTGACTTTC
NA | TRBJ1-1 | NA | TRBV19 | CASSFRDGEAFF | TGTGCCAGTAGTTTCCGGGACGGTGAAGCTTTCTTT
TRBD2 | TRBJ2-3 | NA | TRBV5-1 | CASSVTLGLAGSTDTQYF | TGCGCCAGCAGCGTGACCCTAGGACTAGCGGGGAGCACAGATACGCAGTATTTT
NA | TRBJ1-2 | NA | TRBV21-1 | CASSIDRAEGYTF | TGTGCCAGCAGCATCGACAGGGCAGAAGGCTACACCTTC
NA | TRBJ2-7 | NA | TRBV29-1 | CSVEPAYEQYF | TGCAGCGTTGAGCCCGCCTACGAGCAGTACTTC
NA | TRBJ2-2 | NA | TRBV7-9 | CASSLRDGNTGELFF | TGTGCCAGCAGCTTACGCGACGGGAACACCGGGGAGCTGTTTTTT
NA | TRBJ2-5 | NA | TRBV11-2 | CASSLDRRDGRGETQYF | TGTGCCAGCAGCTTAGATCGGCGGGACGGCCGAGGGGAGACCCAGTACTTC
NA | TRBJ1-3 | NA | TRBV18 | CASSPRTSSGNTIYF | TGTGCCAGCTCACCAAGGACAAGCTCTGGAAACACCATATATTTT
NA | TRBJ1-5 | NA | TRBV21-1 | CASSSHRTEHQPQHF | TGTGCCAGCAGCAGCCACAGGACGGAACATCAGCCCCAGCATTTT
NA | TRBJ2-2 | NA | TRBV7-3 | CASSLGGRNTGELFF | TGTGCCAGCAGCTTAGGTGGGAGGAACACCGGGGAGCTGTTTTTT
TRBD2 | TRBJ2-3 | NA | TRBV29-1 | CSEERLAGGLGPDTQYF | TGCAGCGAAGAAAGGCTAGCGGGAGGGCTCGGCCCAGATACGCAGTATTTT
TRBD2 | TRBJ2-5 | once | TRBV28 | CASSLLVAGGQETQYF | TGTGCCAGCAGTTTATTGGTAGCGGGAGGACAAGAGACCCAGTACTTC
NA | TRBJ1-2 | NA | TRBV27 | CASSLGVGYGYTF | TGTGCCAGCAGTTTAGGGGTAGGCTATGGCTACACCTTC
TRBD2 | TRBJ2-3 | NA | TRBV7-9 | CASSRTRDTQYF | TGTGCCAGCAGCCGGACTAGAGATACGCAGTATTTT
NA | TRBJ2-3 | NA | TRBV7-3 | CASSTSIYGTDTQYF | TGTGCCAGCAGCACGTCCATATATGGGACAGATACGCAGTATTTT
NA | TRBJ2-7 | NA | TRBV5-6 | CASSLTGRRVFEQYF | TGTGCCAGCAGCCTAACAGGGAGGCGGGTGTTCGAGCAGTACTTC
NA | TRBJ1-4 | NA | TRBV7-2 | CASSFEGGNEKLFF | TGTGCCAGCAGCTTTGAAGGGGGGAATGAAAAACTGTTTTTT
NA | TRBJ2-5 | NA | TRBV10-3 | CAISEWRAGEKTQYF | TGTGCCATCAGTGAGTGGAGGGCAGGGGAGAAGACCCAGTACTTC
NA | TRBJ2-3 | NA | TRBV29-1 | CSVVGGPYTDTQYF | TGCAGCGTTGTGGGGGGGCCTTACACAGATACGCAGTATTTT
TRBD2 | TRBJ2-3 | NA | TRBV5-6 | CASSLGRGAIPDTQYF | TGTGCCAGCAGCTTGGGGCGGGGGGCCATTCCAGATACGCAGTATTTT
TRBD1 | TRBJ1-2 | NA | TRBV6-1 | CASTMTGINYGYTF | TGTGCCAGCACCATGACAGGGATTAACTATGGCTACACCTTC
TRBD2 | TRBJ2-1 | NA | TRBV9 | CASSVGRTSYDEQFF | TGTGCCAGCAGCGTAGGCAGGACTAGTTACGATGAGCAGTTCTTC
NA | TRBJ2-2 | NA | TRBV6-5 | CASSRNRVGTGELFF | TGTGCCAGCAGCCGAAACAGGGTCGGCACCGGGGAGCTGTTTTTT
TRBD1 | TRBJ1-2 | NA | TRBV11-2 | CASSRDSNYGYTF | TGTGCCAGCAGCCGGGACAGCAACTATGGCTACACCTTC
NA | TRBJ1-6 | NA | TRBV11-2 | CASSRLDSYSPLHF | TGTGCCAGCAGCCGCCTAGACAGCTATTCACCCCTCCACTTT
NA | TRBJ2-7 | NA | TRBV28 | CASSYISGGSSYEQYF | TGTGCCAGCAGCTACATCTCAGGGGGGAGCTCCTACGAGCAGTACTTC
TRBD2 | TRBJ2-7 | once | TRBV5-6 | CASSMGTSNYEQYF | TGTGCCAGCAGCATGGGGACTAGCAACTACGAGCAGTACTTC
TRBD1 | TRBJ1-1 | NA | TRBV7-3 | CASSLGGGGTEAFF | TGTGCCAGCAGCTTAGGAGGGGGCGGCACTGAAGCTTTCTTT
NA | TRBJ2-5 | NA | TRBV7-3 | CASSLGAGETQYF | TGTGCCAGCAGCTTAGGTGCCGGGGAGACCCAGTACTTC
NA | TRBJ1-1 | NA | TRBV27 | CASSPGPNTEAFF | TGTGCCAGCAGTCCAGGCCCGAACACTGAAGCTTTCTTT
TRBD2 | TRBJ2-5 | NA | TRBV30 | CAWGPLAGIRETQYF | TGTGCCTGGGGACCACTAGCGGGGATCCGAGAGACCCAGTACTTC